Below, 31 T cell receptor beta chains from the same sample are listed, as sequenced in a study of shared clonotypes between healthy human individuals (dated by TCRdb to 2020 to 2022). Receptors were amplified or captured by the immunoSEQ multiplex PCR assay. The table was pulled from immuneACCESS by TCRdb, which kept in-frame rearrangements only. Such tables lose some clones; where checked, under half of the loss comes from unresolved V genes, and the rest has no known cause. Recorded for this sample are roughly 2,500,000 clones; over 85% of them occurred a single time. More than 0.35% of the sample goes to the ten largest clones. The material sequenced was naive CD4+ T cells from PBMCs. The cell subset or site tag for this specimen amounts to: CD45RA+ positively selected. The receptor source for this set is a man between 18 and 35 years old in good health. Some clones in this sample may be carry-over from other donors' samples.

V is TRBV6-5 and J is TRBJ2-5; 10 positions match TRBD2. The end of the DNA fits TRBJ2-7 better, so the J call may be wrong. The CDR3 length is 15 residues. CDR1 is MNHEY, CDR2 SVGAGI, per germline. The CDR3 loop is CASSYQSSGSTEQYF. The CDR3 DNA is TGTGCCAGCAGTTATCAATCTAGCGGGAGTACCGAGCAGTACTTC.

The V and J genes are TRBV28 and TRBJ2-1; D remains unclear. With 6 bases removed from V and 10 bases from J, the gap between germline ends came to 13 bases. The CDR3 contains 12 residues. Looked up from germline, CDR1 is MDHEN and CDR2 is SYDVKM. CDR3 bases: TGTGCCAGCAGACGAAGATTCGGAGAGCAGTTCTTC. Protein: CASRRRFGEQFF.

The CDR3 region is CASTPGGGTNTGELFF. The CDR3 DNA reads TGTGCCAGCACCCCCGGGGGCGGGACGAACACCGGGGAGCTGTTTTTT. J is TRBJ2-2 and V is TRBV28; either TRBD1 or TRBD2 may fit D (6 bases each). The CDR3 covers 16 residues. Germline V gene data show CDR1 as MDHEN and CDR2 as SYDVKM. V gave up 7 bases and J gave up 0 bases, with 15 bases separating them.

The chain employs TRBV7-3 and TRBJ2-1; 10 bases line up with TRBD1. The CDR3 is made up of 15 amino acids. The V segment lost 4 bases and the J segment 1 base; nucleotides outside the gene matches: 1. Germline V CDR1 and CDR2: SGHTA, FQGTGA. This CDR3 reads CASSWDRGSYNEQFF. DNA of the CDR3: TGTGCCAGCAGCTGGGACAGGGGTTCCTACAATGAGCAGTTCTTC.

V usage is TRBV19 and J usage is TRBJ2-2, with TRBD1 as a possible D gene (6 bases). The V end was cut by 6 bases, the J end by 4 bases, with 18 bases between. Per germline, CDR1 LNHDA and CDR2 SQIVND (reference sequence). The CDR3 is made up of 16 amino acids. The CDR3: CASSDFRGRITGELFF. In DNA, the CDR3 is TGTGCCAGTAGCGACTTCAGGGGAAGGATCACCGGGGAGCTGTTTTTT.

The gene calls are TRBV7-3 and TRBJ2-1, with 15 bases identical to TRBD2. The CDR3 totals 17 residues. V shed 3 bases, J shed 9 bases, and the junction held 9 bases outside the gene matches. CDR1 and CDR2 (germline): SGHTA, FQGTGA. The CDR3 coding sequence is TGTGCCAGCAGCTTCCCGGGACTAGCGGGAGGACTCGGTGAGCAGTTCTTC. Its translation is CASSFPGLAGGLGEQFF. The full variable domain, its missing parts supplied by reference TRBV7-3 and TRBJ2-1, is GAGVSQTPSNKVTEKGKYVELRCDPISGHTALYWYRQSLGQGPEFLIYFQGTGAADDSGLPNDRFFAVRPEGSVSTLKIQRTERGDSAVYLCASSFPGLAGGLGEQFFGPGTRLTVL.

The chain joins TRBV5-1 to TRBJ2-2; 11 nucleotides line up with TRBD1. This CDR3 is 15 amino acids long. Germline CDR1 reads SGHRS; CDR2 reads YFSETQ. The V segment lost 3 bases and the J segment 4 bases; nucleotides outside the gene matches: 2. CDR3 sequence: CASSSGTGGTGELFF. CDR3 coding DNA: TGCGCCAGCAGCTCAGGGACAGGGGGCACCGGGGAGCTGTTTTTT.

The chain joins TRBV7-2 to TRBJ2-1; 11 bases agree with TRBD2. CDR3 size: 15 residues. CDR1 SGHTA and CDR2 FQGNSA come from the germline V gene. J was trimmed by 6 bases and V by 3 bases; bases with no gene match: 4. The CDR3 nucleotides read TGTGCCAGCAGCTTGGATAGCGGGAGGGCCAATGAGCAGTTCTTC. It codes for CASSLDSGRANEQFF.

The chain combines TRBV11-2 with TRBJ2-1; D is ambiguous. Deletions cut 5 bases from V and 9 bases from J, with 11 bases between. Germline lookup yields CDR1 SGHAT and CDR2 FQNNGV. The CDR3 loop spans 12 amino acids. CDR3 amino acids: CASSPSRVEQFF. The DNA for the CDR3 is TGTGCCAGCAGCCCCTCCCGGGTTGAGCAGTTCTTC.

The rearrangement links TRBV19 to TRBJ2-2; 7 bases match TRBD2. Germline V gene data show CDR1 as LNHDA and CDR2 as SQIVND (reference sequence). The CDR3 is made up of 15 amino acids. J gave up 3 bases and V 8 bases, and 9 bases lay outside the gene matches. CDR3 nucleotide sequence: TGTGCCAGTCTACGGCGGGAGATGGACACCGGGGAGCTGTTTTTT. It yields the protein CASLRREMDTGELFF.

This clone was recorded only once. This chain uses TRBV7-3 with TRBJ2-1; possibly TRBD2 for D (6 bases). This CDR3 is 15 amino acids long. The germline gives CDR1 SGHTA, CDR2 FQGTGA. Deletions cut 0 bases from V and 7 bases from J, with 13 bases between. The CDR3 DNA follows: TGTGCCAGCAGCTTAACGGACCTCCGGGGGAATGAGCAGTTCTTC. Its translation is CASSLTDLRGNEQFF.

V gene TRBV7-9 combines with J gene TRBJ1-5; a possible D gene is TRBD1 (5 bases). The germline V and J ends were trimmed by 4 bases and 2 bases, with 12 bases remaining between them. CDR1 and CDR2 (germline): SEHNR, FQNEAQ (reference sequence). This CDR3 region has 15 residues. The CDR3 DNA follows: TGTGCCAGCAGCTCCGCGGGGGGTCGCAATCAGCCCCAGCATTTT. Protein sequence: CASSSAGGRNQPQHF.

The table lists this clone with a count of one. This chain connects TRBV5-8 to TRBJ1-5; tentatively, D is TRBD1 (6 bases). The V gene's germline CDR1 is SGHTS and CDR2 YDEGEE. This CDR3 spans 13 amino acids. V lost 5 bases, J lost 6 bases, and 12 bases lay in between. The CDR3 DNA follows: TGTGCCAGCAGACAACAGGGTATTCAGCCCCAGCATTTT. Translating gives CASRQQGIQPQHF.

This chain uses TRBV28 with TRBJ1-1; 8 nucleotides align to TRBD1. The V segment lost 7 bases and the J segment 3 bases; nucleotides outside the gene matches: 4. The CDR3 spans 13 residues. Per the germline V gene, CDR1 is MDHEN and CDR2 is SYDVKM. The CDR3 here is CASTTGGDTEAFF. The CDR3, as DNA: TGTGCCAGCACTACAGGGGGTGACACTGAAGCTTTCTTT. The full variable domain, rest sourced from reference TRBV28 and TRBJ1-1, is DVKVTQSSRYLVKRTGEKVFLECVQDMDHENMFWYRQDPGLGLRLIYFSYDVKMKEKGDIPEGYSVSREKKERFSLILESASTNQTSMYLCASTTGGDTEAFFGQGTRLTVV.

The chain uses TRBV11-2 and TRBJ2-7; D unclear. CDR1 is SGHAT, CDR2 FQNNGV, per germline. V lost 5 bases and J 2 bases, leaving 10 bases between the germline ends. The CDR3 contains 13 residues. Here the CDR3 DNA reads TGTGCCAGCAGCCTGGCGAGGACCTACGAGCAGTACTTC. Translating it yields CASSLARTYEQYF.

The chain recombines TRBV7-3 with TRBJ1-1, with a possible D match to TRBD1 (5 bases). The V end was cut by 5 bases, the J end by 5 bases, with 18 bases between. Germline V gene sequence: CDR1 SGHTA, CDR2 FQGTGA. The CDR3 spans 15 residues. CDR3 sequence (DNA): TGTGCCAGCAGCATGACGCAACGGGGCAATACTGAAGCTTTCTTT. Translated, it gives CASSMTQRGNTEAFF.

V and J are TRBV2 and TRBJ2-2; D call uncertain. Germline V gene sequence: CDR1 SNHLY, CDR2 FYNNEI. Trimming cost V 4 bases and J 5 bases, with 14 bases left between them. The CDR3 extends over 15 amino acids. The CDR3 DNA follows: TGTGCCAGCAGTGGGTACCAGATGGGTACCGGGGAGCTGTTTTTT. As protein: CASSGYQMGTGELFF.

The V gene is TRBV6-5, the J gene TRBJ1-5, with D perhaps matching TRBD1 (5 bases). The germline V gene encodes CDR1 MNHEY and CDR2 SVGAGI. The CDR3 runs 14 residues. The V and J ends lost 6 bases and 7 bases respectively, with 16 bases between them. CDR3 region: CASRPGGFGQPQHF. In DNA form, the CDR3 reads TGTGCCAGCAGGCCCGGGGGGTTCGGCCAGCCCCAGCATTTT.

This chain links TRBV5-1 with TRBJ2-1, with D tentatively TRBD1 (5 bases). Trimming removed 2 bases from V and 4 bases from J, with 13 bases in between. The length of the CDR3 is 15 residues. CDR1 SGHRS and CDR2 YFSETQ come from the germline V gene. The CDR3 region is CASSLINQGYNEQFF. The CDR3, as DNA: TGCGCCAGCAGCTTAATCAATCAGGGTTACAATGAGCAGTTCTTC.

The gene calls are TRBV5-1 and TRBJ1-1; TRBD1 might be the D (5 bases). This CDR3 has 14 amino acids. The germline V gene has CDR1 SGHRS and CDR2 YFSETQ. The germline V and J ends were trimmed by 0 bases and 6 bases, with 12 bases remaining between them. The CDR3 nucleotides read TGCGCCAGCAGCTTGGGACCAGGGACCCCTGAAGCTTTCTTT. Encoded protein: CASSLGPGTPEAFF.

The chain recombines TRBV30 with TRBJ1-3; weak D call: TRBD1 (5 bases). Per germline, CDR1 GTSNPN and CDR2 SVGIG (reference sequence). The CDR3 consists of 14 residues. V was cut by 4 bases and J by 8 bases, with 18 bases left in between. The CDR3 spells CAWTQDRGLDTIYF. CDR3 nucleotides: TGTGCCTGGACCCAGGATAGGGGTTTAGACACCATATATTTT.

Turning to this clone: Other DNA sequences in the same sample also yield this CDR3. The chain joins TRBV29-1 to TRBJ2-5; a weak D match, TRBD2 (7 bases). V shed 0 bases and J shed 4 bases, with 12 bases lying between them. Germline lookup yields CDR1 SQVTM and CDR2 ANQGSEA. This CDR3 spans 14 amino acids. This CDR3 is CSVEDTGGRETQYF. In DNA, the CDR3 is TGCAGCGTTGAAGATACGGGGGGCAGAGAGACCCAGTACTTC.

The CDR3 loop reads CASSPLSGGAYNEQFF. The DNA for the CDR3 is TGTGCCAGCAGCCCTCTTTCGGGAGGGGCCTACAATGAGCAGTTCTTC. This chain links TRBV5-8 with TRBJ2-1; TRBD2 aligns across 8 bases. The CDR3 sequence is 16 residues long. Germline CDR1 and CDR2: SGHTS and YDEGEE. V trimming: 4 bases; J trimming: 2 bases; junction bases outside the gene matches: 8.

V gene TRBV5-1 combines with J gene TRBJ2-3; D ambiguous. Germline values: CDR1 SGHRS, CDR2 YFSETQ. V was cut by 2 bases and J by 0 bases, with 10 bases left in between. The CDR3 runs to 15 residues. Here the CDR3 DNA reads TGCGCCAGCAGCTTCGGACGGGTTAGCACAGATACGCAGTATTTT. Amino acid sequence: CASSFGRVSTDTQYF.

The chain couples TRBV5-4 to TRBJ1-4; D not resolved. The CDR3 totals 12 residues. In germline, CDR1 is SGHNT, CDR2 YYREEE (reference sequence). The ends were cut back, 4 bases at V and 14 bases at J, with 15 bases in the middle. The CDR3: CASSKRGNPLFF. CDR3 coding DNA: TGTGCCAGCAGCAAGCGGGGAAACCCTCTGTTTTTT. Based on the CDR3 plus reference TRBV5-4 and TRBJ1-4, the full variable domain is ETGVTQSPTHLIKTRGQQVTLRCSSQSGHNTVSWYQQALGQGPQFIFQYYREEENGRGNFPPRFSGLQFPNYSSELNVNALELDDSALYLCASSKRGNPLFFGSGTQLSVL.

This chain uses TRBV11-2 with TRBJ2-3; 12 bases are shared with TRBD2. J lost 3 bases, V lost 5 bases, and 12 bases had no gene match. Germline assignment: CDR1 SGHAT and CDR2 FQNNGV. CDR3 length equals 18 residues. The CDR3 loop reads CASSPLRLAGVGTDTQYF. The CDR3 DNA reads TGTGCCAGCAGCCCCTTACGACTAGCGGGAGTAGGAACAGATACGCAGTATTTT.

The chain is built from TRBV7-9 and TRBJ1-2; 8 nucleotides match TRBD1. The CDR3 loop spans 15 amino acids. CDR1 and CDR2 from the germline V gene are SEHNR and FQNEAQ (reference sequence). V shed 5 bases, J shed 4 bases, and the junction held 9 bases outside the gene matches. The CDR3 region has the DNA TGTGCCAGCAGCCAGGGGGGACAGGCCCTCTATGGCTACACCTTC. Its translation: CASSQGGQALYGYTF.

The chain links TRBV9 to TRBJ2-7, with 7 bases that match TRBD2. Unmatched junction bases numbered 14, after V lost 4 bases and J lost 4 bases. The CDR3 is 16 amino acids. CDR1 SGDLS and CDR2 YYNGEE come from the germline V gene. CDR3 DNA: TGTGCCAGCAGCCCTACCCCATCGGGACTATATTACGAGCAGTACTTC. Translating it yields CASSPTPSGLYYEQYF.

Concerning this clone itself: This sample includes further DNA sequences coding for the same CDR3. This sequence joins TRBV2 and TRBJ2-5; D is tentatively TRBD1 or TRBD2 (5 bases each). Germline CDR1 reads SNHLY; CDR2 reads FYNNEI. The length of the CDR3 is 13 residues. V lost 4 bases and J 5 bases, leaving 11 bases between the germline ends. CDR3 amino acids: CASSVQGEETQYF. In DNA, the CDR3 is TGTGCCAGCAGTGTACAAGGGGAGGAGACCCAGTACTTC.

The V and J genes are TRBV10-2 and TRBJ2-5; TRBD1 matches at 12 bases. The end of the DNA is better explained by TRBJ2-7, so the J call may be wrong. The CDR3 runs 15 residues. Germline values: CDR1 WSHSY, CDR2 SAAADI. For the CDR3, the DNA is TGCGCCAGCACAAAGGGGACAGGGGGCACCTACGAGCAGTACTTC. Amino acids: CASTKGTGGTYEQYF.

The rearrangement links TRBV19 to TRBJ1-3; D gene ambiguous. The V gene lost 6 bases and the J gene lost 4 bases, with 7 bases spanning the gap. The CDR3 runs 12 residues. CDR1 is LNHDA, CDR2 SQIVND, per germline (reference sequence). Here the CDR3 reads CASSPQGNTIYF. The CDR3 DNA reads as TGTGCCAGTAGCCCACAGGGAAACACCATATATTTT.